This T cell receptor beta chain came from a study of T cells in Graves' hyperthyroidism and ophthalmopathy. Findings of the study overall: In the analysis, a 13 V-J model separated ophthalmopathy from stable hyperthyroidism.

Amplified TCR beta CDR3 regions came from RNA transcripts. Using the HTBI primer set, a first-round RT-PCR was run on the TCR CDR3. From the multiplex PCR reads, TCRdb called clonotypes with MiXCR, one entry per CDR3 protein. The sample contains about 480,000 distinct CDR3 sequences, about 15% of which appear only once. With respect to this clonotype: Its antigen remains unknown.

This receptor was identified in a woman aged 18-29 years with Graves' hyperthyroidism. Source material: blood.

The CDR3 DNA reads TGTGCCAGCAGCTCCCGGGACAGGGGAGATACGCAGTATTTT. This gives the protein CASSSRDRGDTQYF. V usage is TRBV7-6 and J usage is TRBJ2-3; 10 bases line up with TRBD1. The CDR3 is 14 residues long. Germline-derived CDR1 and CDR2 are SGHVS and FNYEAQ. J lost 5 bases, V lost 4 bases, and 3 bases had no gene match.